The source of this TCR beta chain is a study of T cell repertoires in cytomegalovirus infection. Study information: The authors used CMV epitopes that were HLA-C-restricted (recently identified) and HLA-B-restricted (well studied). An indication of both CMV infection and matching HLA type came from public TCR beta signatures.

Study outcomes and limitations: CMV carriers with the relevant HLA were identified by cumulative public TCR beta family frequency. The ex vivo response showed dominance by HLA-C-restricted CMV-specific TCR beta clonotypes.

V was pared by 4 bases and J by 6 bases, with 9 bases between. Germline values: CDR1 SEHNR, CDR2 FQNEAQ (reference sequence). This CDR3 is built from 12 residues. TCRdb fed the reads into MiXCR, producing one record per CDR3 protein. The table has roughly 170,000 distinct CDR3 sequences, about a fifth seen once. On this clonotype itself: As yet, its antigen is unknown.

The clonotype was recovered from a human donor in good health (CMV status not recorded). Some clones in this sample may be carry-over from other donors' samples. This chain connects TRBV7-9 to TRBJ1-1, with unresolved D. The material sequenced was CD8+ T cells from cultured PBMCs, taken from culture after CMV antigen stimulation. This CDR3 reads CASSSPLPEAFF. The CDR3 DNA is TGTGCCAGCAGCTCTCCCCTCCCTGAAGCTTTCTTT.